This T cell receptor (beta chain) was obtained from a study of T cells in Graves' hyperthyroidism and ophthalmopathy. A few counts support this clonotype. Researchers amplified the TCR beta CDR3 regions from RNA transcripts. First-round RT-PCR targeting the TCR CDR3 was performed with the HTBI primer set. Each CDR3 protein is one row after TCRdb ran MiXCR on the multiplex PCR reads. The sample lists around 440,000 distinct CDR3 sequences; about a sixth were seen once. Uncontrolled infection, other autoimmune disease, pregnancy or lactation barred patients from enrollment. Clinical symptoms, serum thyroxine and TRAb, thyroid ultrasound and orbital computed tomography together formed the diagnostic basis. Using approximately 10 ml of fresh peripheral blood, PBMCs were prepared. V shed 0 bases and J 6 bases; nucleotides not matched to a gene: 4. Germline V CDR1 and CDR2: GTSNPN, SVGIG (reference sequence). The length of the CDR3 is 13 residues.

The genes are TRBV30 and TRBJ1-1; TRBD1 matches at 7 bases. Sequences were obtained from blood. This receptor was obtained from a woman younger than 30 with Graves' hyperthyroidism. CDR3 in DNA: TGTGCCTGGAGTGTACTAAGGGGGCCTGAAGCTTTCTTT. Protein sequence: CAWSVLRGPEAFF.